The rows below give T cell receptor beta chains drawn from one sample of a study of shared clonotypes between healthy human individuals. TCRdb keeps only in-frame clones here, not all; method: immunoSEQ multiplex PCR. In the table there are 2 million to 2.5 million clones, 85% to 95% of which are singletons. Sequenced material: naive CD4+ T cells from PBMCs. These receptors were taken from a man aged 18 to 29 in good health. Some clones in this sample may be carry-over from other donors' samples. CDR3s include the opening cysteine and the closing phenylalanine or tryptophan. A D gene is named only where the DNA matches it firmly. For some rows the clone size is stated as once, few or many, or as a class when expanded; others skip it.

V gene	J gene	D gene	clone size	CDR3 length	CDR3 protein	CDR3 DNA
TRBV18	TRBJ2-2	TRBD1	-	15	CASSPRTGDTGELFF	TGTGCCAGCTCACCGCGGACAGGGGATACCGGGGAGCTGTTTTTT
TRBV13	TRBJ2-3	-	-	16	CASSLVGQGRTDTQYF	TGTGCCAGCAGCTTGGTTGGTCAGGGACGCACAGATACGCAGTATTTT
TRBV5-1	TRBJ2-2	-	once	14	CASTTGTNTGELFF	TGCGCCAGCACAACAGGGACGAACACCGGGGAGCTGTTTTTT
TRBV9	TRBJ2-7	-	-	16	CASSEGPTVSSYEQYF	TGTGCCAGCAGCGAGGGCCCAACGGTCAGCTCCTACGAGCAGTACTTC
TRBV7-2	TRBJ2-2	-	-	12	CASSVGGGELFF	TGTGCCAGCAGCGTCGGGGGTGGGGAGCTGTTTTTT
TRBV6-5	TRBJ1-2	-	-	13	CASSYSHSAGYTF	TGTGCCAGCAGTTACTCGCACAGCGCTGGCTACACCTTC
TRBV10-1	TRBJ2-5	TRBD2	-	15	CASSESSGSWETQYF	TGCGCCAGCAGTGAGTCTAGCGGGAGCTGGGAGACCCAGTACTTC
TRBV4-3	TRBJ2-2	-	-	15	CASSQQTVNTGELFF	TGCGCCAGCAGCCAACAGACAGTGAACACCGGGGAGCTGTTTTTT
TRBV29-1	TRBJ2-5	-	-	12	CSARDPAETQYF	TGCAGCGCCCGGGACCCCGCGGAGACCCAGTACTTC
TRBV7-9	TRBJ1-4	-	few	13	CASSSKKQEKLFF	TGTGCCAGCAGCTCGAAAAAGCAGGAAAAACTGTTTTTT
TRBV4-1	TRBJ1-4	-	-	15	CASSQVGTLNEKLFF	TGCGCCAGCAGCCAAGTAGGAACCCTTAATGAAAAACTGTTTTTT
TRBV28	TRBJ1-4	TRBD1	-	14	CASRPGTGNEKLFF	TGTGCCAGCAGACCCGGGACAGGGAATGAAAAACTGTTTTTT
TRBV9	TRBJ1-3	-	-	16	CASSAGEHISGNTIYF	TGTGCCAGCAGCGCGGGGGAACACATTTCTGGAAACACCATATATTTT
TRBV5-1	TRBJ2-7	TRBD2	-	16	CASSLDPREAYYEQYF	TGCGCCAGCAGCCTAGATCCCCGGGAGGCTTACTACGAGCAGTACTTC
TRBV28	TRBJ2-4	-	once	16	CASSLGDLQAKNIQYF	TGTGCCAGCAGTTTAGGGGACCTACAAGCCAAAAACATTCAGTACTTC
TRBV5-1	TRBJ2-1	TRBD2	-	15	CASTLVAGGQGEQFF	TGCGCCAGCACCTTGGTGGCGGGAGGGCAGGGTGAGCAGTTCTTC
TRBV7-9	TRBJ2-3	-	-	15	CASSRSMSPTDTQYF	TGTGCCAGCAGCCGGTCCATGTCTCCGACGGATACGCAGTATTTT
TRBV7-2	TRBJ2-7	TRBD2	-	19	CASSRTPGLAGTGQAEQYF	TGTGCCAGCAGCCGAACCCCGGGACTAGCGGGAACAGGGCAGGCCGAGCAGTACTTC
TRBV4-2	TRBJ2-5	TRBD2	-	17	CASSQGLAGGTQETQYF	TGTGCCAGCAGCCAGGGATTAGCGGGAGGGACCCAAGAGACCCAGTACTTC
TRBV28	TRBJ1-3	-	-	13	CASSFQGGNTIYF	TGTGCCAGCAGTTTCCAAGGTGGAAACACCATATATTTT
TRBV18	TRBJ2-2	-	-	11	CASSATGELFF	TGTGCCAGCTCAGCTACCGGGGAGCTGTTTTTT
TRBV28	TRBJ2-2	-	once	13	CASSLGGHGELFF	TGTGCCAGCAGTTTAGGGGGCCACGGGGAGCTGTTTTTT